The clone carrying this T cell receptor beta chain was counted at least ten times. What it binds is not known. The data derive from a study of T cells in Graves' hyperthyroidism and ophthalmopathy. Findings and limits, study-wide: Ophthalmopathy onset followed model prediction by a median about 6.9 months. From stable hyperthyroidism, ophthalmopathy was separated by a 13 V-J model. In the blood, most expanded thyroid clonotypes above 0.001 appeared as well.

Criteria for exclusion of patients were uncontrolled infection, other autoimmune disease, pregnancy or lactation. The CDR3 totals 14 residues. V shed 8 bases and J 5 bases; nucleotides not matched to a gene: 5. CDR1 is LGHDT, CDR2 YNNKEL, per germline (reference sequence). Using RNA transcripts as the source, TCR beta CDR3 regions were amplified. With the HTBI primer set, the TCR CDR3 went through a first round of RT-PCR. TCRdb recomputed calls from the multiplex PCR reads with MiXCR, one row per CDR3 protein. Of a few hundred thousand distinct CDR3 sequences listed, approximately 17% are singletons. The chain uses TRBV3-1 and TRBJ2-7; 14 nucleotides line up with TRBD2. Sequenced sample: blood. This TCR was sampled from a man between 18 and 29 years old with Graves' ophthalmopathy. The CDR3 loop reads CASRTSGGPHEQYF. CDR3 in DNA: TGTGCCAGCCGGACTAGCGGGGGGCCCCACGAGCAGTACTTC.